This TCR beta chain was observed in a study of T cells in Graves' hyperthyroidism and ophthalmopathy. Study-wide results and limits: Most thyroid-expanded clonotypes above 0.001 were also found in blood. Ophthalmopathy prediction by the model preceded onset by a median about 6 months.

Trimming removed 1 base from V and 4 bases from J, with 13 bases in between. CDR3 length: 15 residues. For this clonotype: Antigen unknown.

Amplified TCR beta CDR3 regions came from RNA transcripts. The HTBI primer set served for first-round RT-PCR of the TCR CDR3. TCRdb passed the multiplex PCR reads through MiXCR, listing each CDR3 protein once. Of 300,000 to 400,000 distinct CDR3 sequences listed, approximately 22% were seen once; the top ten hold 50% to 65%. Participants, patients aged 18 to 65, had newly diagnosed hyperthyroidism with a duration under 2 months. Diagnosis relied on clinical symptoms, serum thyroxine and TRAb, thyroid ultrasound and orbital computed tomography. Sequencing input: blood. The chain has TRBV12-3 or TRBV12-4 and TRBJ1-2; D unresolved. The receptor was isolated from a woman aged 45-59 years with Graves' hyperthyroidism. CDR3 in amino acids: CASSLESWGSYGYTF. CDR3 DNA sequence: TGTGCCAGCAGTTTAGAGTCGTGGGGATCCTATGGCTACACCTTC.